This T cell receptor beta chain is from a study of blood T cell repertoires in COVID-19. Background on the study: Samples came from the United States, Italy and Spain, spanning acute and convalescent COVID-19. PBMCs, B-cell-depleted T cells, or T cells provided the cDNA or gDNA that made up the material.

Libraries were prepared by immunoSEQ multiplex PCR; TCRdb keeps only in-frame clonotypes and omits some of them. The sample carries approximately 170,000 clones, roughly four fifths recorded once. The sequenced sample consisted of peripheral blood. The clonotype originates from a human donor in a cohort sampled during active COVID-19.

Here the CDR3 DNA reads TGTGCCAGCAGCACTAGCACCAGGGTGGGTACGCAGTATTTT. Residues: CASSTSTRVGTQYF. This sequence joins TRBV7-2 and TRBJ2-3, with D maybe TRBD2 (6 bases). V lost 5 bases and J 8 bases, leaving 17 bases between the germline ends. Germline loops: CDR1 SGHTA, CDR2 FQGNSA. The CDR3 totals 14 residues. Drawing the rest from reference TRBV7-2 and TRBJ2-3, the complete variable domain is GAGVSQSPSNKVTEKGKDVELRCDPISGHTALYWYRQSLGQGLEFLIYFQGNSAPDKSGLPSDRFSAERTGGSVSTLTIQRTQQEDSAVYLCASSTSTRVGTQYFGPGTRLTVL.